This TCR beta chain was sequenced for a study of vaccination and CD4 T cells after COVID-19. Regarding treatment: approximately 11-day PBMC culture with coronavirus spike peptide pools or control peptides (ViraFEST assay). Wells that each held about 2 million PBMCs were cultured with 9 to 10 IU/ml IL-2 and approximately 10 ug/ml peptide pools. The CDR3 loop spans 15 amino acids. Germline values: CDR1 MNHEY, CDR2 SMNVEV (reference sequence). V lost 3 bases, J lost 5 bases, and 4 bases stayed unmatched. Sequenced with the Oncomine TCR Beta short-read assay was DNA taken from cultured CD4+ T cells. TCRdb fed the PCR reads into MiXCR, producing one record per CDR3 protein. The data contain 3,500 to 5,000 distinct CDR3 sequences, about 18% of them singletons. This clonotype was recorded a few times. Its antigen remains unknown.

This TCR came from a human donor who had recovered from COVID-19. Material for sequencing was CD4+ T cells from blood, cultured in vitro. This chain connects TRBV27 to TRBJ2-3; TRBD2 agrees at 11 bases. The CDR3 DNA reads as TGTGCCAGCAGTTTTACTAGCGGGGGAATAGATACGCAGTATTTT. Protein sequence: CASSFTSGGIDTQYF.